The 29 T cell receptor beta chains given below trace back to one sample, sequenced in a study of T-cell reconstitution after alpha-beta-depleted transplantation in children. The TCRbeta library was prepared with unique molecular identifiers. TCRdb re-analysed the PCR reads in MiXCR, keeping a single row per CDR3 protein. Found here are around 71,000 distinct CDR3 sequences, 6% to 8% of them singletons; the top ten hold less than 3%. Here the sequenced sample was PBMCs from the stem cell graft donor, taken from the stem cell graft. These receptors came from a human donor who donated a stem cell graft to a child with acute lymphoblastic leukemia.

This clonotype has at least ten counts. The CDR3 coding sequence is TGTGCCAGCAGTTTTGGGAGTGCTGGTGGCAATCAGCCCCAGCATTTT. Protein sequence: CASSFGSAGGNQPQHF. The chain uses TRBV12-3 or TRBV12-4 and TRBJ1-5; D remains unclear. V was clipped by 3 bases and J by 2 bases, with 14 bases between them. The CDR3 spans 16 residues.

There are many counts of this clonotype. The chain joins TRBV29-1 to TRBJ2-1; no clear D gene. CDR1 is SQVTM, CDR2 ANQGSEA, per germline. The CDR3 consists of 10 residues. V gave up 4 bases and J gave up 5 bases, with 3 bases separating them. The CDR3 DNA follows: TGCAGCGTTGGTCACAATGAGCAGTTCTTC. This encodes CSVGHNEQFF.

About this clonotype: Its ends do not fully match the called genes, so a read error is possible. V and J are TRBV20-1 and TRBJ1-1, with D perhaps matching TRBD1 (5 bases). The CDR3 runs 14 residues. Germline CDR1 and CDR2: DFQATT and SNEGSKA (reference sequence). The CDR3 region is CSARAGKGNTEVFF. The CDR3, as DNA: TGCAGTGCTAGGGCGGGAAAGGGGAACACTGAAGTTTTCTTT.

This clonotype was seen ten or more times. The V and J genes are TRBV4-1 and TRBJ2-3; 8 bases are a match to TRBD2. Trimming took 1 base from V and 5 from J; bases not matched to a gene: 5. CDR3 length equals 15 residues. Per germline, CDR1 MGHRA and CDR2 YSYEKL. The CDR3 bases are TGCGCCAGCAGCCAAGGGCCAGCGGGAGAAGATACGCAGTATTTT. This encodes CASSQGPAGEDTQYF.

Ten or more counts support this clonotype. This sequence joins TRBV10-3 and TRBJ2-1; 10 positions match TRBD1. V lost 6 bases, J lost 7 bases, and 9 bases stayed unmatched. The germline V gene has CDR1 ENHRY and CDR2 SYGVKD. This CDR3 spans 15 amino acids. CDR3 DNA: TGTGCCATCAGCCACCGACAGGGGGCAGGTAATGAGCAGTTCTTC. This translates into CAISHRQGAGNEQFF.

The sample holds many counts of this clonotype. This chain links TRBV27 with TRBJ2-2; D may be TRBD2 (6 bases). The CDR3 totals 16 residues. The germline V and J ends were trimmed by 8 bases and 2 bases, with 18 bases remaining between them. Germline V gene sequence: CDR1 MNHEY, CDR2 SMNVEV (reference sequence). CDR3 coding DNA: TGTGCCAGCGCTTCCTCCGGGACTGTTAACACCGGGGAGCTGTTTTTT. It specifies CASASSGTVNTGELFF.

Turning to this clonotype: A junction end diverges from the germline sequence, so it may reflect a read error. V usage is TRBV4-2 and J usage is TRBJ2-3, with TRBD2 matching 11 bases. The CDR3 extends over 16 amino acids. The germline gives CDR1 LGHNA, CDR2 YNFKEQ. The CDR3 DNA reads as TGTGCCAGCAGCCAACATACTAGCGGGAGATCAGATACGCAGTATTTC. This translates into CASSQHTSGRSDTQYF.

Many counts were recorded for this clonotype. In DNA form, the CDR3 reads TGTGCCAGCAGTCACTTCTGGGGCAATGAGCAGTTCTTC. It encodes CASSHFWGNEQFF. The rearrangement joins TRBV6-5 to TRBJ2-1; D not certain. V lost 5 bases to trimming and J lost 6 bases, with 11 bases between them. Germline CDR1 and CDR2: MNHEY and SVGAGI. The CDR3 length is 13 residues.

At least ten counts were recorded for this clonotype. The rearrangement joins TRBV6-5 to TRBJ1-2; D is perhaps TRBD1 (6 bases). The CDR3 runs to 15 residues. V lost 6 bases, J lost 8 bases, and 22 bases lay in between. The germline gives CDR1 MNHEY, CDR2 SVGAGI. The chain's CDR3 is CASSPYREIYGGYTF. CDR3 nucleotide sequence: TGTGCCAGCAGCCCCTACAGGGAGATCTATGGAGGCTACACCTTC.

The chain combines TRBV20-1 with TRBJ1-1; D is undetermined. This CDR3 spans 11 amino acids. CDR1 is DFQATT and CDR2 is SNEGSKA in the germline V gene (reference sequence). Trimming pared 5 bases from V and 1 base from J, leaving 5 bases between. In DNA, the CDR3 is TGCAGTGCTGGAGGGAACACTGAAGCTTTCTTT. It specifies CSAGGNTEAFF.

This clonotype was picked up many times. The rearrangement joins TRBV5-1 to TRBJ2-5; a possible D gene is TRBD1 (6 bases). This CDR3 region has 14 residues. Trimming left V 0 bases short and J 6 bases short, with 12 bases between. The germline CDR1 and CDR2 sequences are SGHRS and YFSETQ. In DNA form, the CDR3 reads TGCGCCAGCAGCTTGGGGGGGCCAACGCAGACCCAGTACTTC. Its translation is CASSLGGPTQTQYF.

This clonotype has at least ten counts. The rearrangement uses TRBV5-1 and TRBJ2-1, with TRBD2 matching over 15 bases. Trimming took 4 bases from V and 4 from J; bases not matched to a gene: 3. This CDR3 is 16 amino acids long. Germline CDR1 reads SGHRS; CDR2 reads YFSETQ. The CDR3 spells CASSHGTSGGYNEQFF. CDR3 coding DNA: TGCGCCAGCAGCCACGGGACTAGCGGGGGGTACAATGAGCAGTTCTTC.

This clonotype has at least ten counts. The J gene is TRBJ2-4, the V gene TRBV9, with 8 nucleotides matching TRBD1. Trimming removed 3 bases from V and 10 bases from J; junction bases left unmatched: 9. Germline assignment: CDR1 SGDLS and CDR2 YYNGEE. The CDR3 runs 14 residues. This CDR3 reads CASSEHRDRRIQYF. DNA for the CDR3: TGTGCCAGCAGCGAGCACCGGGACAGGAGGATTCAGTACTTC.

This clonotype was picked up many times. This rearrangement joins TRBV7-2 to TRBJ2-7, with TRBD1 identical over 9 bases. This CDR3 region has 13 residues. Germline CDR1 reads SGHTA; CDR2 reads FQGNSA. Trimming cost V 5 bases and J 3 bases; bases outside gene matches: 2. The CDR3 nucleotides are TGTGCCAGCAGCACGGACAGGGGCTACGAGCAGTACTTC. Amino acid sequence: CASSTDRGYEQYF.

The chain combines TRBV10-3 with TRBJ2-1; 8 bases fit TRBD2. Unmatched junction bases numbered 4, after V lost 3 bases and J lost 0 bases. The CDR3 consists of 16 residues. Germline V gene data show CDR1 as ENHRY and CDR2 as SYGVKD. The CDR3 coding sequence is TGTGCCATCAGTGACGCCGGGGGGGCCTCCTACAATGAGCAGTTCTTC. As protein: CAISDAGGASYNEQFF.

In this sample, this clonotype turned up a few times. The CDR3 here is CSVEDRKGLNTGELFF. The CDR3 DNA follows: TGCAGCGTTGAAGATCGGAAAGGGCTGAACACCGGGGAGCTGTTTTTT. This chain connects TRBV29-1 to TRBJ2-2; no clear D. The germline gives CDR1 SQVTM, CDR2 ANQGSEA. V lost 0 bases to trimming and J lost 1 base, with 12 bases between them. The CDR3 spans 16 residues.

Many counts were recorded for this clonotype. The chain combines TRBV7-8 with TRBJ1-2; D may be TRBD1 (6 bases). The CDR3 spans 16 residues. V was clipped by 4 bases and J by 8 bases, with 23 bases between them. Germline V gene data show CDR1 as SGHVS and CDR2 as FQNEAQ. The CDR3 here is CASSSTAHQGIGGYTF. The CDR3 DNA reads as TGTGCCAGCAGCTCCACAGCCCATCAGGGGATCGGGGGCTACACCTTC.

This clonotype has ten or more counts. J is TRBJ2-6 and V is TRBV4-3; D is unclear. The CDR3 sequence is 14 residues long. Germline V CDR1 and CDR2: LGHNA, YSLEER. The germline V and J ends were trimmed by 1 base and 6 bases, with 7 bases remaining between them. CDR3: CASSQVMEANVLTF. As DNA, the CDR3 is TGCGCCAGCAGCCAAGTGATGGAGGCCAACGTCCTGACTTTC.

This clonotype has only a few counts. CDR3 loop: CASSVDTRNSPLHF. The CDR3 region has the DNA TGTGCCAGCAGCGTAGACACCCGGAATTCACCCCTCCACTTT. The rearrangement uses TRBV9 and TRBJ1-6; D is ambiguous. This CDR3 comprises 14 residues. Germline CDR1 and CDR2: SGDLS and YYNGEE. Trimming shortened V by 0 bases and J by 7 bases, and 8 bases separated the two germline ends.

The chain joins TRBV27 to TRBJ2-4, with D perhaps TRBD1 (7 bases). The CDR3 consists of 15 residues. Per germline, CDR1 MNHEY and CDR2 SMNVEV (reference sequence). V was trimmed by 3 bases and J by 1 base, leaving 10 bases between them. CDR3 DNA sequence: TGTGCCAGCAGTTTCTCAGGGGGGGCCAAAAACATTCAGTACTTC. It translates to CASSFSGGAKNIQYF.

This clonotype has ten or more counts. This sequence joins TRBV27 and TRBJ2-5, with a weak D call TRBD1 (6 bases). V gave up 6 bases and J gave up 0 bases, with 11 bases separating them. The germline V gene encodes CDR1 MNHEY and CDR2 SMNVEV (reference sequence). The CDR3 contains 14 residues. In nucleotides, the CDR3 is TGTGCCAGCAGGGACAGTGGGTACCAAGAGACCCAGTACTTC. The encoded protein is CASRDSGYQETQYF.

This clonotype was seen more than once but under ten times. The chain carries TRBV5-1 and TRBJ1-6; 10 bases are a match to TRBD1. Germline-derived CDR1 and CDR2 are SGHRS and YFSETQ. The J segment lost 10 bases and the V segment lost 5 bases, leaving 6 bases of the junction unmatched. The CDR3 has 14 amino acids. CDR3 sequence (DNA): TGCGCCAGCAGTTGGGGACAGGGGAACTCACCCCTCCACTTT. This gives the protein CASSWGQGNSPLHF.

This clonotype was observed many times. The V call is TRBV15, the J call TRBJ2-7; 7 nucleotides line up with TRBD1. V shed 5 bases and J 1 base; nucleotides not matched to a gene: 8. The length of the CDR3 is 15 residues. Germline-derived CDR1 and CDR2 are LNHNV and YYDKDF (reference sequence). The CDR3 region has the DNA TGTGCCACCAGCCCGAACAGGGGAGAATCCTACGAGCAGTACTTC. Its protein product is CATSPNRGESYEQYF.

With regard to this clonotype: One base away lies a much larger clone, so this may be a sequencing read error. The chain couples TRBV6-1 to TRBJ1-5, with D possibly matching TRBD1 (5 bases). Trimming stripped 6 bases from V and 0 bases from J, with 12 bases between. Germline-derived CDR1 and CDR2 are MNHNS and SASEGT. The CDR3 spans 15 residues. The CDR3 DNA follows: TGTGCCAGCAGCCAAGCGGGGCTTAGCAATCAGCCCCAGCATTTT. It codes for CASSQAGLSNQPQHF.

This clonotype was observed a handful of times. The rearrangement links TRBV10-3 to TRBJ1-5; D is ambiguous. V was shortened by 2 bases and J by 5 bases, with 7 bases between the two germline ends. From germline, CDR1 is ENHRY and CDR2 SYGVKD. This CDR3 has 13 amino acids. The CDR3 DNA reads TGTGCCATCAGTGAGGAGGTCCATCAGCCCCAGCATTTT. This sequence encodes CAISEEVHQPQHF.

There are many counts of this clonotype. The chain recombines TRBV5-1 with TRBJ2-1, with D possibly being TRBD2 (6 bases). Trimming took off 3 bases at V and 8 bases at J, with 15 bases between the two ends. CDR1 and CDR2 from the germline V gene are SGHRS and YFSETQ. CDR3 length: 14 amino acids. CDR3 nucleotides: TGCGCCAGCAGCTCACGACTAGAGGTCGATGAGCAGTTCTTC. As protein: CASSSRLEVDEQFF.

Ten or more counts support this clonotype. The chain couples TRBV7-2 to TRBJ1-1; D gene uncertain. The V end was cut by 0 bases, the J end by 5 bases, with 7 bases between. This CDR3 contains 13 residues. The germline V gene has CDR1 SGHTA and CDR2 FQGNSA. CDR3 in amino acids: CASSLAGRTEAFF. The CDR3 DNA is TGTGCCAGCAGCTTAGCCGGGCGGACTGAAGCTTTCTTT.

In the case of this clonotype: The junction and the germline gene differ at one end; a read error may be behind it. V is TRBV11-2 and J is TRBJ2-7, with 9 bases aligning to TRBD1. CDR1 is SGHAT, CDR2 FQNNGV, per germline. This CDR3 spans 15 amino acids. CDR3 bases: TGTGCCAGCAGCTTAGAAAATTATAGGACAGGGGAGCCGTACTTC. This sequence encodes CASSLENYRTGEPYF.

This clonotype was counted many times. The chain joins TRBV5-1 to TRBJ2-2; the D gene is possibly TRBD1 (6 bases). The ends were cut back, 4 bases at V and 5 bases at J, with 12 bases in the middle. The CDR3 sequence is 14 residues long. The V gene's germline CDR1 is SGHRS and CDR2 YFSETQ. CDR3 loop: CASSLTGLTGELFF. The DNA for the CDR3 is TGCGCCAGCAGCCTCACAGGGTTGACCGGGGAGCTGTTTTTT.